These 20 T cell receptor beta chains originate from one sample sequenced in a study of T cell therapy after organ transplantation (dated by TCRdb to the late 2010s). The time point label here, explained by the study, means: 20-29 weeks after completion of therapy. The method behind the library was the immunoSEQ multiplex PCR assay. What TCRdb holds here is the immuneACCESS table cut down to in-frame rearrangements. Part of the clones is not present; checked against another copy, under half of the missing clones reflect an unresolved V gene, and the others are unexplained. Counted in this sample were a few thousand clones; roughly 72% of them appeared once. Of the sample, roughly 28% falls within the top ten clones. Which antigens these TCRs recognize remains unknown. Sequenced here: CD8+ T cells from blood, sampled after autologous CMV-specific T cell therapy. These receptors came from a human patient who had received a solid organ transplant and had CMV disease. After a transplant, the donor of the graft may account for some T cells.

The chain carries TRBV7-6 and TRBJ1-1, with unresolved D. This CDR3 spans 13 amino acids. The germline V gene has CDR1 SGHVS and CDR2 FNYEAQ. The germline V and J ends were trimmed by 1 base and 5 bases, with 8 bases remaining between them. This chain's CDR3 is CASSLGPRTEAFF. For the CDR3, the DNA is TGTGCCAGCAGCTTAGGCCCGAGGACTGAAGCTTTCTTT.

This clone was seen once. The V and J genes are TRBV10-3 and TRBJ2-7; tentative D call: TRBD1 (6 bases). The CDR3 totals 14 residues. Trimming took off 3 bases at V and 6 bases at J, with 15 bases between the two ends. Germline V gene sequence: CDR1 ENHRY, CDR2 SYGVKD. CDR3 nucleotides: TGTGCCATCAGTGAATCGGACAGTCCGATCGAGCAGTACTTC. Residues: CAISESDSPIEQYF.

The J gene is TRBJ2-7, the V gene TRBV28, with 7 bases aligning to TRBD2. V was pared by 7 bases and J by 2 bases, with 8 bases of the junction left unmatched. The CDR3 totals 14 residues. Germline V lookup: CDR1 MDHEN, CDR2 SYDVKM. The CDR3 coding sequence is TGTGCCAGCACTAGCGGACTAGAAGCCTACGAGCAGTACTTC. It specifies CASTSGLEAYEQYF.

V and J are TRBV2 and TRBJ2-7; D is unresolved. Per germline, CDR1 SNHLY and CDR2 FYNNEI. The CDR3 length is 13 residues. Trimming cost V 5 bases and J 0 bases, with 8 bases left between them. The CDR3 bases are TGTGCCAGCAGTTACGCCCTCTCCTACGAGCAGTACTTC. Residues: CASSYALSYEQYF.

The chain employs TRBV9 and TRBJ2-2, with D unresolved. The CDR3 covers 14 residues. Trimming shortened V by 0 bases and J by 4 bases, and 7 bases separated the two germline ends. In germline, CDR1 is SGDLS, CDR2 YYNGEE. The CDR3 sequence is CASSVGGFTGELFF. The CDR3 DNA is TGTGCCAGCAGCGTAGGTGGGTTCACCGGGGAGCTGTTTTTT. Based on the CDR3 plus reference TRBV9 and TRBJ2-2, the full variable domain is DSGVTQTPKHLITATGQRVTLRCSPRSGDLSVYWYQQSLDQGLQFLIQYYNGEERAKGNILERFSAQQFPDLHSELNLSSLELGDSALYFCASSVGGFTGELFFGEGSRLTVL.

This chain connects TRBV4-3 to TRBJ1-2; a weak D match, TRBD1 (5 bases). This CDR3 is 16 amino acids long. Germline CDR1 and CDR2: LGHNA and YSLEER. V lost 0 bases, J lost 4 bases, and 15 bases lay in between. The CDR3 region is CASSQDGAGWGYGYTF. CDR3 DNA sequence: TGCGCCAGCAGCCAAGATGGGGCAGGGTGGGGCTATGGCTACACCTTC.

This chain connects TRBV5-6 to TRBJ2-1, with TRBD1 identical over 10 bases. Germline trimming cut 2 bases from V and 9 bases from J; bases unmatched to any gene: 11. The CDR3 has 16 amino acids. The V gene's germline CDR1 is SGHDT and CDR2 YYEEEE. CDR3 sequence: CASSFPTGQGFTEQFF. The CDR3 region has the DNA TGTGCCAGCAGCTTCCCCACGGGACAGGGGTTCACTGAGCAGTTCTTC. Full variable domain (rest looked up from reference TRBV5-6 and TRBJ2-1): DAGVTQSPTHLIKTRGQQVTLRCSPKSGHDTVSWYQQALGQGPQFIFQYYEEEERQRGNFPDRFSGHQFPNYSSELNVNALLLGDSALYLCASSFPTGQGFTEQFFGPGTRLTVL.

This clone was observed once. The chain joins TRBV2 to TRBJ1-2, with D hard to call. This CDR3 comprises 12 residues. Trimming removed 4 bases at V and 8 bases at J, with 11 bases between. CDR1 is SNHLY, CDR2 FYNNEI, per germline. In DNA, the CDR3 is TGTGCCAGCAGTGTACGACCCCAGGGCTACACCTTC. It translates to CASSVRPQGYTF. The full variable domain, with the rest looked up from reference TRBV2 and TRBJ1-2, is EPEVTQTPSHQVTQMGQEVILRCVPISNHLYFYWYRQILGQKVEFLVSFYNNEISEKSEIFDDQFSVERPDGSNFTLKIRSTKLEDSAMYFCASSVRPQGYTFGSGTRLTVV.

The chain is built from TRBV28 and TRBJ2-1; D remains ambiguous. Trimming cost V 1 base and J 8 bases, with 9 bases left between them. Germline values: CDR1 MDHEN, CDR2 SYDVKM. This CDR3 has 13 residues. The CDR3 DNA sequence: TGTGCCAGCAGTTTATCCTACATCGATGAGCAGTTCTTC. Its translation: CASSLSYIDEQFF.

The CDR3 sequence is CASSQARTGCTEDIQYF. DNA for the CDR3: TGCGCCAGCAGCCAAGCTAGGACAGGGTGTACGGAGGACATTCAGTACTTC. This chain joins TRBV4-3 and TRBJ2-4, with 8 bases lining up with TRBD1. The CDR3 sequence is 17 residues long. Trimming took 1 base from V and 8 from J; bases not matched to a gene: 13. The V gene's germline CDR1 is LGHNA and CDR2 YSLEER.

The chain joins TRBV5-4 to TRBJ1-6; 7 nucleotides line up with TRBD1. Per the germline V gene, CDR1 is SGHNT and CDR2 is YYREEE (reference sequence). CDR3 size: 13 residues. The V and J ends lost 4 bases and 8 bases, in that order; junction bases with no gene match: 3. This CDR3 reads CASSADRDSPLHF. The CDR3 coding sequence is TGTGCCAGCAGCGCAGACAGGGATTCACCCCTCCACTTT.

The chain is built from TRBV5-1 and TRBJ2-7; tentatively, D is TRBD1 (6 bases). Germline CDR1 reads SGHRS; CDR2 reads YFSETQ. The CDR3 runs to 14 residues. V was clipped by 3 bases and J by 2 bases, with 12 bases between them. The CDR3 DNA reads as TGCGCCAGCAGCTCCGGGACACTAACCTACGAGCAGTACTTC. Protein product: CASSSGTLTYEQYF.

J is TRBJ2-7 and V is TRBV2; the match to TRBD2 covers 7 bases. Germline CDR1 and CDR2: SNHLY and FYNNEI. V dropped 4 bases and J dropped 4; count of bases not matched to a gene: 7. The CDR3 covers 14 residues. This CDR3 reads CASSGRREWYEQYF. DNA for the CDR3: TGTGCCAGCAGTGGTCGGCGGGAGTGGTACGAGCAGTACTTC. Using reference TRBV2 and TRBJ2-7 for the parts outside the CDR3, the full variable domain is EPEVTQTPSHQVTQMGQEVILRCVPISNHLYFYWYRQILGQKVEFLVSFYNNEISEKSEIFDDQFSVERPDGSNFTLKIRSTKLEDSAMYFCASSGRREWYEQYFGPGTRLTVT.

The chain has TRBV28 and TRBJ2-1; the D gene is possibly TRBD2 (6 bases). The germline gives CDR1 MDHEN, CDR2 SYDVKM. V was trimmed by 6 bases and J by 6 bases, leaving 12 bases between them. This CDR3 has 13 residues. The CDR3 region is CASRPGSGNEQFF. The DNA of the CDR3 is TGTGCCAGCAGACCCGGGAGTGGCAATGAGCAGTTCTTC.

The chain combines TRBV9 with TRBJ2-3, with 9 bases that match TRBD1. This CDR3 region has 16 residues. The junction had 9 bases not matched to a gene; V was cut back by 3 bases and J by 4 bases. Germline CDR1 and CDR2: SGDLS and YYNGEE. CDR3 amino acids: CASSAGGTGSADTQYF. In DNA form, the CDR3 reads TGTGCCAGCAGCGCAGGGGGGACAGGGTCGGCAGATACGCAGTATTTT.

The rearrangement joins TRBV6-8 to TRBJ2-7; maybe TRBD1 (6 bases). The CDR3 has 13 residues. V dropped 6 bases and J dropped 7 bases, with 16 bases sitting between them. The germline gives CDR1 MNHGY, CDR2 SAAAGT. CDR3 sequence reads: CASSWDTALEQYF. Here the CDR3 DNA reads TGTGCCAGCAGCTGGGACACCGCGTTGGAGCAGTACTTC.

The rearrangement links TRBV7-6 to TRBJ2-7; TRBD1 matches 9 bases. After removal of 4 bases from V and 4 bases from J, the junction contained 5 bases not matched to a gene. The CDR3 consists of 14 residues. CDR1 is SGHVS, CDR2 FNYEAQ, per germline. CDR3 nucleotide sequence: TGTGCCAGCAGCTCGGGACAGGGAGGGTACGAGCAGTACTTC. Amino acids: CASSSGQGGYEQYF.

This chain uses TRBV30 with TRBJ2-1, with a tentative D call TRBD1 (5 bases). The CDR3 is 18 residues long. Trimming cost V 0 bases and J 1 base, with 19 bases left between them. The germline V gene encodes CDR1 GTSNPN and CDR2 SVGIG (reference sequence). The CDR3 DNA follows: TGTGCCTGGAGTGTACAGCCCCCAAGGACACATTCCTACAATGAGCAGTTCTTC. This codes for CAWSVQPPRTHSYNEQFF.

Details on this clone: The sample has other DNA sequences that encode this CDR3 too. The CDR3 nucleotides read TGTGCCAGCAGCTTAGGGTTGGGCTATCTAGCAGATACGCAGTATTTT. Protein: CASSLGLGYLADTQYF. The chain uses TRBV7-2 and TRBJ2-3; D uncertain. The V end lost 1 base, the J end lost 4 bases, and 15 bases lay between the germline ends. Per germline, CDR1 SGHTA and CDR2 FQGNSA. The CDR3 runs to 16 residues.

This clone was observed a handful of times. This chain links TRBV7-9 with TRBJ2-5, with TRBD1 matching over 7 bases. After removal of 5 bases from V and 6 bases from J, the junction contained 12 bases not matched to a gene. The CDR3 consists of 15 residues. From germline, CDR1 is SEHNR and CDR2 FQNEAQ (reference sequence). CDR3 nucleotide sequence: TGTGCCAGCAGCGGAACCCTGACAGGGATGAAGACCCAGTACTTC. Translation: CASSGTLTGMKTQYF.